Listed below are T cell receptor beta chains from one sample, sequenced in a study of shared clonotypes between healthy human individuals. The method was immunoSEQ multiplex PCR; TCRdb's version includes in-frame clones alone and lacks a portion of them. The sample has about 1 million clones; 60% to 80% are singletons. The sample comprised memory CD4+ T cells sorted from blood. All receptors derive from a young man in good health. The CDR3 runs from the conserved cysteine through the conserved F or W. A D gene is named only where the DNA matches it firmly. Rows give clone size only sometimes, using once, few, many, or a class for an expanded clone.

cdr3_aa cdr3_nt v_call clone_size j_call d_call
CASTDDRGQPQHF TGTGCCAGCACCGATGACAGGGGCCAGCCCCAGCATTTT TRBV6-1 - TRBJ1-5 TRBD1
CASSLLMNTEAFF TGTGCCAGCAGCCTCCTCATGAACACTGAAGCTTTCTTT TRBV7-9 few TRBJ1-1 -
CSARDNEQFF TGCAGTGCCCGGGACAATGAGCAGTTCTTC TRBV20-1 - TRBJ2-1 -
CASSLSGGRYEQYF TGTGCCAGCAGTTTAAGCGGGGGGCGGTACGAGCAGTACTTC TRBV28 many TRBJ2-7 TRBD2
CASSLTFSGNTIYF TGTGCCAGCAGTTTGACTTTCTCTGGAAACACCATATATTTT TRBV6-5 - TRBJ1-3 -
CASSVPGVHEQYF TGTGCCAGCAGTGTACCCGGTGTCCACGAGCAGTACTTC TRBV6-1 - TRBJ2-7 -
CASSEYFGQWETQYF TGTGCCAGCAGTGAATATTTCGGACAGTGGGAGACCCAGTACTTC TRBV25-1 - TRBJ2-5 -
CASSLTTSGYNEQFF TGCGCCAGCAGCTTGACGACTAGCGGCTACAATGAGCAGTTCTTC TRBV5-1 - TRBJ2-1 TRBD2
CASSLYRVPSTDTQYF TGTGCCAGCAGCTTGTACCGGGTTCCTAGCACAGATACGCAGTATTTT TRBV5-4 - TRBJ2-3 -
CASSLGSSYNEQFF TGCGCCAGCAGCTTGGGAAGCTCCTACAATGAGCAGTTCTTC TRBV5-1 - TRBJ2-1 -
CAWSVGFEQYF TGTGCCTGGAGTGTGGGGTTCGAGCAGTACTTC TRBV30 - TRBJ2-7 -
CASSRGGQGNAGNTIYF TGTGCCAGCAGCAGGGGGGGACAGGGAAACGCTGGAAACACCATATATTTT TRBV5-4 - TRBJ1-3 TRBD1
CASTRGDGSYGYTF TGTGCCAGCACCCGGGGCGACGGGAGCTATGGCTACACCTTC TRBV5-5 few TRBJ1-2 -
CASSVGQAQETQYF TGCGCCAGCAGCGTCGGACAGGCACAAGAGACCCAGTACTTC TRBV5-1 - TRBJ2-5 TRBD1
CASSLIGSAGSEQYF TGTGCCAGCAGCTTAATTGGGTCCGCCGGATCCGAGCAGTACTTC TRBV7-8 - TRBJ2-7 -
CASSPLSDDSPLHF TGTGCCAGCAGTCCCCTTTCGGATGACTCACCCCTCCACTTT TRBV28 - TRBJ1-6 -
CAISESPGDGYTF TGTGCCATCAGTGAGTCCCCAGGGGATGGCTACACCTTC TRBV10-3 - TRBJ1-2 -
CASSQGGTRETQYF TGCGCCAGCAGCCAAGGGGGAACTCGGGAGACCCAGTACTTC TRBV4-1 few TRBJ2-5 -
CASSKGRVSNQPQHF TGTGCCAGCAGCAAGGGCAGGGTGAGCAATCAGCCCCAGCATTTT TRBV21-1 many TRBJ1-5 -
CATWTDSGQPQHF TGTGCCACCTGGACGGACAGCGGACAGCCCCAGCATTTT TRBV10-3 - TRBJ1-5 -
CASSTGQGSLGGSNQPQHF TGTGCCAGTAGTACTGGACAGGGCTCCCTCGGGGGGAGCAATCAGCCCCAGCATTTT TRBV19 - TRBJ1-5 TRBD1
CASSEANKNTEAFF TGTGCCAGCAGTGAAGCTAATAAAAACACTGAAGCTTTCTTT TRBV6-1 - TRBJ1-1 -
CASSPPTGTYEQYF TGTGCCAGCTCACCACCAACAGGGACCTACGAGCAGTACTTC TRBV18 - TRBJ2-7 -
CASSPSLDRANEQFF TGTGCCAGCTCACCGTCACTAGACAGGGCCAATGAGCAGTTCTTC TRBV18 - TRBJ2-1 TRBD1
CASLGANTGELFF TGTGCCAGCCTGGGCGCGAACACCGGGGAGCTGTTTTTT TRBV11-2 few TRBJ2-2 -
CASSDRQGAYEQYF TGTGCCAGCAGCGATCGACAGGGGGCCTACGAGCAGTACTTC TRBV7-6 - TRBJ2-7 TRBD1
CAWGPRDLHF TGTGCCTGGGGACCTCGGGACCTCCACTTT TRBV30 - TRBJ1-6 -
CASSVGGGRSSYEQYF TGTGCCAGCAGCGTAGGGGGGGGCCGCAGCTCCTACGAGCAGTACTTC TRBV9 - TRBJ2-7 -
CASSLDGRNTGELFF TGTGCCAGCAGCTTAGACGGGCGCAACACCGGGGAGCTGTTTTTT TRBV7-9 - TRBJ2-2 -
CASLEVGLREYGYTF TGTGCCTCCTTAGAGGTGGGGTTACGGGAGTATGGCTACACCTTC TRBV6-1 - TRBJ1-2 -
CASSLPGGDAGELFF TGTGCCAGCAGCTTGCCCGGCGGGGATGCTGGGGAGCTGTTTTTT TRBV5-4 few TRBJ2-2 -
CASSIPGGYEQYF TGTGCCAGCAGCATCCCGGGGGGGTACGAGCAGTACTTC TRBV7-9 - TRBJ2-7 TRBD2
CASTLSTGGGETQYF TGTGCCAGCACCCTATCGACAGGGGGAGGAGAGACCCAGTACTTC TRBV28 - TRBJ2-5 TRBD1
CASTRRDSIYGYTF TGTGCCAGCACTCGAAGGGACAGTATCTATGGCTACACCTTC TRBV2 - TRBJ1-2 TRBD1
CASQGRFSYNEQFF TGTGCCTCCCAGGGGCGGTTCTCCTACAATGAGCAGTTCTTC TRBV19 few TRBJ2-1 -
CASSLAASGGHNEQFF TGTGCCAGCAGCTTAGCAGCTAGCGGGGGTCACAATGAGCAGTTCTTC TRBV7-2 - TRBJ2-1 TRBD2
CASSYGGGAASSPLHF TGTGCCAGCAGTTACGGCGGCGGGGCAGCTAGTTCACCCCTCCACTTT TRBV6-5 - TRBJ1-6 -
CASSPRGSRNSPLHF TGTGCCAGCAGTCCCCGGGGCAGTAGGAATTCACCCCTCCACTTT TRBV25-1 - TRBJ1-6 -
CASSWGPQHF TGTGCCAGCAGTTGGGGGCCCCAGCATTTT TRBV28 few TRBJ1-5 -
CASSEDAGTPGELFF TGTGCCAGCAGTGAAGATGCAGGGACCCCCGGGGAGCTGTTTTTT TRBV6-1 - TRBJ2-2 -
CASSPISNTGELFF TGTGCCAGTAGCCCTATTTCGAACACCGGGGAGCTGTTTTTT TRBV19 - TRBJ2-2 -
CASSLWQTYYEQYF TGTGCCAGCAGTTTATGGCAGACTTACTACGAGCAGTACTTC TRBV28 - TRBJ2-7 -
CASSPRTSGNYNEQFF TGTGCCAGCAGCCCTCGAACTAGCGGTAATTACAATGAGCAGTTCTTC TRBV7-8 - TRBJ2-1 TRBD2
CASSPTGYTQYF TGTGCCAGCAGCCCTACGGGGTACACCCAGTACTTC TRBV14 - TRBJ2-5 -
CSVRVGLGHQKPSSYNSPLHF TGCAGCGTTAGGGTGGGCTTGGGACACCAAAAACCAAGCTCCTATAATTCACCCCTCCACTTT TRBV29-1 - TRBJ1-6 -
CASSDRTDTQYF TGCGCCAGCAGCGATCGCACAGATACGCAGTATTTT TRBV5-1 - TRBJ2-3 -
CASSPGTSTDTQYF TGTGCCAGCAGCCCCGGGACGAGCACAGATACGCAGTATTTT TRBV7-2 - TRBJ2-3 -
CASSLVAMNTEAFF TGTGCCAGCAGTTTAGTGGCGATGAACACTGAAGCTTTCTTT TRBV28 - TRBJ1-1 -
CASSQVRGGLQETQYF TGCGCCAGCAGCCAAGTGCGCGGGGGCCTCCAAGAGACCCAGTACTTC TRBV4-1 - TRBJ2-5 -
CASSQPGQGGHEQYF TGTGCCAGCAGCCAACCGGGACAGGGAGGCCACGAGCAGTACTTC TRBV7-2 once TRBJ2-7 TRBD1
CASRDSYSGNTIYF TGTGCCAGCAGGGACAGTTACTCTGGAAACACCATATATTTT TRBV6-5 - TRBJ1-3 -
CATSTGGPLANEQFF TGTGCCACCAGCACAGGAGGCCCCTTAGCCAATGAGCAGTTCTTC TRBV15 - TRBJ2-1 -
CASSGQGSGNTIYF TGCGCCAGCAGCGGACAGGGTTCTGGAAACACCATATATTTT TRBV5-1 - TRBJ1-3 TRBD1
CASSLDYINEQFF TGTGCCAGCAGCTTAGATTATATCAATGAGCAGTTCTTC TRBV7-9 - TRBJ2-1 -
CASSFGGQASETQYF TGTGCCAGCAGCTTTGGTGGACAGGCCTCGGAGACCCAGTACTTC TRBV7-8 - TRBJ2-5 TRBD1
CASRDGLTQYF TGTGCCAGCAGGGACGGATTGACCCAGTACTTC TRBV5-4 - TRBJ2-5 -
CASSQAHGGVEAFF TGCGCCAGCAGCCAAGCTCATGGTGGGGTTGAAGCTTTCTTT TRBV4-1 - TRBJ1-1 -
CSVEDPGSIGDNTEAFF TGCAGCGTTGAAGATCCGGGGTCTATTGGGGACAACACTGAAGCTTTCTTT TRBV29-1 - TRBJ1-1 -
CSVMIRQGQVGDTQYF TGCAGCGTGATGATCCGTCAGGGGCAGGTCGGAGATACGCAGTATTTT TRBV29-1 - TRBJ2-3 -